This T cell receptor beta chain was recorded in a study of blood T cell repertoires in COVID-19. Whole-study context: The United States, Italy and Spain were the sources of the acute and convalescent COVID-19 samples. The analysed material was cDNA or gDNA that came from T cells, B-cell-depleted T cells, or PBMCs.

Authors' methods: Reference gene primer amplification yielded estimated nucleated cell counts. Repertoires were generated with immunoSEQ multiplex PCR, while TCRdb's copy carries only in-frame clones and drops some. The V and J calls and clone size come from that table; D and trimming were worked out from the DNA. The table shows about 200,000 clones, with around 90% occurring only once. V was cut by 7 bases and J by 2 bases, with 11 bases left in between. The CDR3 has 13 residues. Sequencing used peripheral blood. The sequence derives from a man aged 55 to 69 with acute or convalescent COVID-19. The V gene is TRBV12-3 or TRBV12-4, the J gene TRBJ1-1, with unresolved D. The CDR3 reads CASTLTRNTEAFF. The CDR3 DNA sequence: TGTGCCAGCACCCTGACACGCAACACTGAAGCTTTCTTT.